The 22 T cell receptor beta chains listed next were all sequenced from one sample in a study of CD8+ T cells in alopecia areata. The treatment denotes: oral pan-JAK inhibitor, 5-10 mg twice daily. Once RNA had been extracted, it was reverse transcribed into cDNA to act as the sequencing template. Libraries were prepared by immunoSEQ multiplex PCR; TCRdb keeps only in-frame clonotypes and omits some of them. The table shows about 290,000 clones, with roughly 50% occurring only once. This specimen consisted of CD4+ T cells sorted from blood, obtained at week 24, from a patient treated with tofacitinib. These receptors came from a human donor with alopecia areata.

The gene calls are TRBV23-1 and TRBJ2-1; no clear D gene. TRBV23-1 is noted as an ORF with a role that remains uncertain. The length of the CDR3 is 16 residues. The V gene lost 6 bases and the J gene lost 4 bases, with 19 bases spanning the gap. CDR3 residues: CASRLTGLVCYNEQFF. As DNA, the CDR3 is TGCGCCAGCAGACTAACGGGCCTGGTCTGTTACAATGAGCAGTTCTTC.

This clone was counted only a few times. The chain uses TRBV4-1 and TRBJ2-7; no firm D call. This CDR3 is built from 13 residues. The germline V and J ends were trimmed by 3 bases and 4 bases, with 10 bases remaining between them. Germline V lookup: CDR1 MGHRA, CDR2 YSYEKL. Written as DNA, the CDR3 is TGCGCCAGCAGCCACCCGGGTGAATACGAGCAGTACTTC. It yields the protein CASSHPGEYEQYF.

V gene TRBV5-1 combines with J gene TRBJ2-7, with TRBD1 identical over 12 bases. The CDR3 is 14 residues long. CDR1 is SGHRS and CDR2 is YFSETQ in the germline V gene. V dropped 7 bases and J dropped 6; count of bases not matched to a gene: 8. CDR3 in amino acids: CASAPGQGAGEQYF. The CDR3, as DNA: TGCGCCAGCGCACCGGGACAGGGGGCTGGCGAGCAGTACTTC.

The V gene is TRBV19, the J gene TRBJ2-3, with 8 bases identical to TRBD1. The length of the CDR3 is 15 residues. Germline loops: CDR1 LNHDA, CDR2 SQIVND (reference sequence). V lost 3 bases to trimming and J lost 6 bases; unmatched junction nucleotides: 8. The CDR3 reads CASSMRTGMVDTQYF. The DNA of the CDR3 is TGTGCCAGTAGTATGAGGACAGGGATGGTGGATACGCAGTATTTT.

The CDR3 reads CASSLEGAGVMGNSPLHF. CDR3 coding DNA: TGTGCCAGCAGCCTCGAAGGGGCAGGGGTGATGGGTAATTCACCCCTCCACTTT. V gene TRBV7-8 combines with J gene TRBJ1-6; tentative D call: TRBD1 (6 bases). Trimming took 5 bases from V and 6 from J, leaving 23 bases between them. The CDR3 extends over 18 amino acids. CDR1 and CDR2 (germline): SGHVS, FQNEAQ. Variable domain in full (rest from reference TRBV7-8 and TRBJ1-6): GAGVSQSPRYKVAKRGQDVALRCDPISGHVSLFWYQQALGQGPEFLTYFQNEAQLDKSGLPSDRFFAERPEGSVSTLKIQRTQQEDSAVYLCASSLEGAGVMGNSPLHFGNGTRLTVT.

The chain couples TRBV9 to TRBJ2-2; D is uncertain. This CDR3 comprises 15 residues. Deletions cut 3 bases from V and 3 bases from J, with 12 bases between. Germline values: CDR1 SGDLS, CDR2 YYNGEE. The CDR3 protein is CASSGPSSDTGELFF. The CDR3 coding sequence is TGTGCCAGCAGCGGACCGTCCAGTGACACCGGGGAGCTGTTTTTT.

V is TRBV7-2 and J is TRBJ2-5; 10 positions agree with TRBD2. There are 18 residues in the CDR3. The ends lost 2 bases at V and 5 bases at J; junction bases unmatched: 14. CDR1 is SGHTA, CDR2 FQGNSA, per germline. The CDR3 DNA reads TGTGCCAGCAGCTTATTTGTTAGCGGGGGGCATATCCGGGAGACCCAGTACTTC. Its protein product is CASSLFVSGGHIRETQYF.

The V and J genes are TRBV7-3 and TRBJ1-5; D gene unclear. Trimming took off 5 bases at V and 5 bases at J, with 10 bases between the two ends. CDR1 is SGHTA, CDR2 FQGTGA, per germline. This CDR3 region has 13 residues. CDR3 DNA sequence: TGTGCCAGCAGCCAGTACCAGGATCAGCCCCAGCATTTT. This codes for CASSQYQDQPQHF.

This sequence joins TRBV30 and TRBJ2-1, with TRBD1 as a possible D gene (6 bases). Germline V gives CDR1 GTSNPN, CDR2 SVGIG (reference sequence). Trimming removed 1 base at V and 9 bases at J, with 10 bases between. The CDR3 runs to 12 residues. For the CDR3, the DNA is TGTGCCTGGAGTGACAGGGTTAGTGAGCAGTTCTTC. Amino acids: CAWSDRVSEQFF.

This clone has a handful of counts. This chain links TRBV6-6 with TRBJ1-2; D remains unclear. V lost 6 bases and J 3 bases, leaving 17 bases between the germline ends. The CDR3 has 15 amino acids. Germline values: CDR1 MNHNY, CDR2 SVGAGI (reference sequence). This CDR3 is CASSTDGGSHYGYTF. The CDR3 coding sequence is TGTGCCAGCAGCACGGATGGAGGGTCCCACTATGGCTACACCTTC.

The rearrangement joins TRBV29-1 to TRBJ2-3; a weak D match, TRBD1 (6 bases). The CDR3 loop spans 15 amino acids. Trimming took off 6 bases at V and 4 bases at J, with 20 bases between the two ends. Germline loops: CDR1 SQVTM, CDR2 ANQGSEA. In DNA form, the CDR3 reads TGCAGCGTGCAAGGGACATCATCGGGCCCAGATACGCAGTATTTT. As protein: CSVQGTSSGPDTQYF.

There are a few counts of this clone. V and J are TRBV7-2 and TRBJ2-1; no reliable D call. Looked up from germline, CDR1 is SGHTA and CDR2 is FQGNSA. V lost 5 bases and J 7 bases, leaving 9 bases between the germline ends. The CDR3 has 12 residues. The CDR3 loop reads CASSAQRNEQFF. The DNA of the CDR3 is TGTGCCAGCAGCGCACAAAGAAATGAGCAGTTCTTC.

This chain links TRBV27 with TRBJ2-7; 10 nucleotides match TRBD1. The CDR3 has 17 amino acids. Germline loops: CDR1 MNHEY, CDR2 SMNVEV (reference sequence). Unmatched junction bases numbered 9, after V lost 4 bases and J lost 0 bases. CDR3 nucleotide sequence: TGTGCCAGCAGTTCGGCCGAGGGACAGGGGAGCTCCTACGAGCAGTACTTC. Its translation: CASSSAEGQGSSYEQYF.

This rearrangement joins TRBV25-1 to TRBJ1-2, with a possible D match to TRBD1 (6 bases). From germline, CDR1 is MGHDK and CDR2 SYGVNS. Trimming took off 10 bases at V and 5 bases at J, with 11 bases between the two ends. The CDR3 runs 11 residues. CDR3 in amino acids: CATGQQYGYTF. Here the CDR3 DNA reads TGTGCCACCGGACAGCAATATGGCTACACCTTC.

The chain employs TRBV29-1 and TRBJ2-5, with D possibly TRBD1 on 6 matching bases. The J call is uncertain, as TRBJ2-7 better fits the DNA end. There are 13 residues in the CDR3. CDR1 and CDR2 from the germline V gene are SQVTM and ANQGSEA. The CDR3 is CSVEDQGSGEQYF. CDR3 sequence (DNA): TGCAGCGTTGAAGATCAGGGGAGCGGCGAGCAGTACTTC.

Regarding this clone: This specimen includes other DNA sequences encoding the same CDR3. The V call is TRBV30, the J call TRBJ2-5, with TRBD1 matching over 7 bases. Germline V gene lookup returns CDR1 GTSNPN and CDR2 SVGIG (reference sequence). CDR3 size: 13 residues. After removal of 0 bases from V and 4 bases from J, the junction contained 2 bases not matched to a gene. CDR3 sequence (DNA): TGTGCCTGGAGTGTCCGGACAGGAGAGACCCAGTACTTC. Residues: CAWSVRTGETQYF.

The rearrangement joins TRBV5-6 to TRBJ2-7; D remains ambiguous. The CDR3 runs 12 residues. Per germline, CDR1 SGHDT and CDR2 YYEEEE. V was cut by 4 bases and J by 9 bases, with 14 bases left in between. The CDR3 coding sequence is TGTGCCAGCAGCCTAGACCCTGTGAGGCAGTACTTC. Its translation: CASSLDPVRQYF.

The chain has TRBV4-1 and TRBJ2-7; TRBD1 matches at 7 bases. Trimming removed 0 bases from V and 2 bases from J; junction bases left unmatched: 10. Germline V gene data show CDR1 as MGHRA and CDR2 as YSYEKL. The CDR3 runs to 17 residues. In DNA, the CDR3 is TGCGCCAGCAGCCAAGAGGCCGGGACAGAAGTCACCTACGAGCAGTACTTC. Residues: CASSQEAGTEVTYEQYF.

The chain couples TRBV30 to TRBJ1-2; 10 bases align to TRBD1. The CDR3 contains 13 residues. CDR1 is GTSNPN, CDR2 SVGIG, per germline (reference sequence). Unmatched junction bases numbered 4, after V lost 5 bases and J lost 4 bases. The CDR3 region is CAWGRDRGYGYTF. The DNA of the CDR3 is TGTGCCTGGGGACGGGACAGGGGCTATGGCTACACCTTC.

The CDR3 loop reads CAWSREQGEKLFF. For the CDR3, the DNA is TGTGCCTGGAGTAGAGAACAAGGGGAAAAACTGTTTTTT. The chain couples TRBV30 to TRBJ1-4; D is unclear. Germline CDR1 reads GTSNPN; CDR2 reads SVGIG (reference sequence). This CDR3 region has 13 residues. Between the trimmed V and J ends, which lost 2 bases and 8 bases, there was a span of 12 bases.

The chain recombines TRBV2 with TRBJ2-2; 9 nucleotides agree with TRBD1. CDR1 is SNHLY, CDR2 FYNNEI, per germline. CDR3 size: 16 residues. The trim removed 4 bases at V and 3 bases at J, leaving 6 bases unmatched. CDR3 DNA: TGTGCCAGCAGTGTTCCGGGACAGGGCCACACCGGGGAGCTGTTTTTT. The encoded protein is CASSVPGQGHTGELFF.

The chain links TRBV28 to TRBJ1-1; D remains unclear. The CDR3 consists of 13 residues. Deletions cut 7 bases from V and 0 bases from J, with 9 bases between. Germline CDR1 reads MDHEN; CDR2 reads SYDVKM. This CDR3 reads CASKSGMNTEAFF. The CDR3 DNA reads TGTGCCAGCAAGTCAGGTATGAACACTGAAGCTTTCTTT.